One sample yielded the 12 T cell receptor beta chains listed below, sequenced in a study of vaccination and CD4 T cells after COVID-19. Noted treatment: roughly 11-day PBMC culture with coronavirus spike peptide pools or control peptides (ViraFEST assay). The Oncomine TCR Beta short-read assay was applied to DNA of cultured CD4+ T cells. TCRdb reanalysed the PCR reads using MiXCR and keeps one entry per CDR3 protein. The repertoire consists of 9,500 to 15,000 distinct CDR3 sequences, with about 19% occurring once and the leading ten covering roughly 14%. Which antigens these TCRs recognize remains unknown. The sequencing here drew on CD4+ T cells from blood, cultured in vitro, taken before SARS-CoV-2 vaccination. These receptors all come from a human donor who received a COVID-19 vaccine.

This clonotype was detected only a few times. V usage is TRBV20-1 and J usage is TRBJ2-7, with TRBD2 identical over 7 bases. CDR1 and CDR2 (germline): DFQATT, SNEGSKA (reference sequence). Unmatched junction bases numbered 9, after V lost 6 bases and J lost 4 bases. The CDR3 totals 13 residues. CDR3 loop: CSAGRGGGYEQYF. CDR3 nucleotides: TGCAGTGCGGGACGTGGGGGGGGATACGAGCAGTACTTC.

The V gene is TRBV30, the J gene TRBJ1-1; 11 bases map to TRBD1. This CDR3 has 15 residues. V gave up 4 bases and J gave up 8 bases; unmatched junction bases: 12. The V gene's germline CDR1 is GTSNPN and CDR2 SVGIG (reference sequence). The chain's CDR3 is CAWKQTGTGGIEAFF. For the CDR3, the DNA is TGTGCCTGGAAACAGACGGGGACAGGGGGAATCGAAGCTTTCTTT.

This clonotype turned up a few times. The V call is TRBV20-1, the J call TRBJ1-5, with D hard to call. Germline values: CDR1 DFQATT, CDR2 SNEGSKA (reference sequence). There are 12 residues in the CDR3. V lost 2 bases and J lost 2, with 4 bases in between. CDR3 sequence reads: CSARLGNQPQHF. CDR3 nucleotide sequence: TGCAGTGCTAGACTGGGCAATCAGCCCCAGCATTTT.

The rearrangement links TRBV7-2 to TRBJ1-6, with a possible D match to TRBD1 (6 bases). V gave up 5 bases and J gave up 6 bases, with 14 bases separating them. CDR3 size: 15 residues. Germline lookup yields CDR1 SGHTA and CDR2 FQGNSA. CDR3 residues: CASSPLGQLNSPLHF. As DNA, the CDR3 is TGTGCCAGCAGCCCCCTCGGACAGCTTAATTCACCCCTCCACTTT. The whole variable domain, filled in from reference TRBV7-2 and TRBJ1-6, reads GAGVSQSPSNKVTEKGKDVELRCDPISGHTALYWYRQSLGQGLEFLIYFQGNSAPDKSGLPSDRFSAERTGGSVSTLTIQRTQQEDSAVYLCASSPLGQLNSPLHFGNGTRLTVT.

This clonotype showed up just a few times. The chain employs TRBV7-6 and TRBJ2-5, with D possibly matching TRBD1 (6 bases). This CDR3 has 14 amino acids. Between the trimmed V and J ends, which lost 1 base and 3 bases, there was a span of 9 bases. Germline CDR1 and CDR2: SGHVS and FNYEAQ. This CDR3 reads CASSLVTGKETQYF. DNA of the CDR3: TGTGCCAGCAGCTTAGTAACAGGGAAAGAGACCCAGTACTTC.

This clonotype was counted a few times. The chain combines TRBV12-3 or TRBV12-4 with TRBJ2-2, with D tentatively TRBD2 (6 bases). This CDR3 region has 14 residues. Trimming left V 5 bases short and J 2 bases short, with 9 bases between. CDR3 nucleotides: TGTGCCAGCAGTATAGGACTAAACACCGGGGAGCTGTTTTTT. As protein: CASSIGLNTGELFF.

V usage is TRBV6-5 and J usage is TRBJ1-3; 7 positions match TRBD1. V lost 1 base, J lost 4 bases, and 4 bases stayed unmatched. In germline, CDR1 is MNHEY, CDR2 SVGAGI. The CDR3 runs to 15 residues. DNA for the CDR3: TGTGCCAGCAGTTACTTCGGGACAGTCGGAAACACCATATATTTT. Translating gives CASSYFGTVGNTIYF.

DNA of the CDR3: TGTGCCAGAAGCTTGATGCGCCTCGGGGGGACTGAAGCTTTCTTT. This encodes CARSLMRLGGTEAFF. V gene TRBV5-3 combines with J gene TRBJ1-1; perhaps TRBD1 as D (5 bases). TRBV5-3 is recorded as an ORF, its role being uncertain. The CDR3 contains 15 residues. Between the trimmed V and J ends, which lost 1 base and 5 bases, there was a span of 15 bases.

The gene calls are TRBV7-2 and TRBJ1-3; D possibly corresponds to TRBD1 (5 bases). The CDR3 extends over 14 amino acids. The V gene lost 5 bases and the J gene lost 1 base, with 9 bases spanning the gap. Germline values: CDR1 SGHTA, CDR2 FQGNSA. The CDR3 is CASSVDTSGNTIYF. CDR3 coding DNA: TGTGCCAGCAGCGTGGACACTTCTGGAAACACCATATATTTT.

The V gene is TRBV6-4, the J gene TRBJ2-3; the D is unclear. V lost 2 bases and J lost 4, with 4 bases in between. The CDR3 is 12 amino acids. In germline, CDR1 is MRHNA, CDR2 SNTAGT. In DNA form, the CDR3 reads TGTGCCAGCAGTGACGAGGCAGATACGCAGTATTTT. Translating it yields CASSDEADTQYF.

This clonotype showed up just a few times. The chain carries TRBV4-1 and TRBJ1-1, with 7 bases that match TRBD1. The CDR3 spans 15 residues. CDR1 is MGHRA, CDR2 YSYEKL, per germline. The junction had 6 bases not matched to a gene; V was cut back by 2 bases and J by 3 bases. The CDR3 DNA reads TGCGCCAGCAGCCAACCAGACAGGGACTACACTGAAGCTTTCTTT. This gives the protein CASSQPDRDYTEAFF.

The chain has TRBV7-2 and TRBJ2-7; D could derive from TRBD1 or TRBD2 (5 bases each). CDR1 and CDR2 (germline): SGHTA, FQGNSA. V lost 5 bases and J 2 bases, leaving 16 bases between the germline ends. This CDR3 has 15 residues. CDR3 in amino acids: CASSLSGTGTYEQYF. The CDR3 DNA sequence: TGTGCCAGCAGCCTATCCGGGACGGGAACCTACGAGCAGTACTTC.